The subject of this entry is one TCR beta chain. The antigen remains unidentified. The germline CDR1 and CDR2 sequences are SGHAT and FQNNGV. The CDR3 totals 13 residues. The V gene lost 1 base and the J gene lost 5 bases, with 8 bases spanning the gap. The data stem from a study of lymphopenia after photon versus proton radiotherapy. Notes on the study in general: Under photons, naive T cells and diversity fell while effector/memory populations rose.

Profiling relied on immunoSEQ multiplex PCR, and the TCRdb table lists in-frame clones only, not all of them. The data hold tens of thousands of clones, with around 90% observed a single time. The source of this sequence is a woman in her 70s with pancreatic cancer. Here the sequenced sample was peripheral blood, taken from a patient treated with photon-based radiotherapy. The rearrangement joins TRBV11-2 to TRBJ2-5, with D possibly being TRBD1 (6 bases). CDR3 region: CASSLAGAETQYF. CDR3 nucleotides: TGTGCCAGCAGCTTAGCAGGGGCTGAGACCCAGTACTTC.